This T cell receptor (beta chain) appears in the sequencing data of a study of T-cell memory formation after mild COVID-19. Broader study findings: Confirmation of SARS-CoV-2 specificity was lacking for second-wave clones peaking day 37. Among contracting clones, CD4+ were mainly CM/EM and CD8+ enriched in EMRA.

Looked up from germline, CDR1 is SGDLS and CDR2 is YYNGEE. The V and J ends lost 3 bases and 1 base respectively, with 4 bases between them. The CDR3 runs 12 residues. On this clonotype itself: Its antigen remains unidentified.

TCRdb used MiXCR to reprocess the 5' RACE reads, holding one entry per CDR3 protein. The data contain some 160,000 distinct CDR3 sequences, less than 40% of them singletons. V usage is TRBV9 and J usage is TRBJ1-1, with D unclear. The source material was PBMCs or a T cell subset sorted from them (not recorded which). The receptor's source is an adult woman who had mild COVID-19 (a few samples of this study predate the infection). Cell type and time point are not known. This CDR3 is CASSGRNTEAFF. The CDR3 DNA reads as TGTGCCAGCAGCGGTCGGAACACTGAAGCTTTCTTT.